The T cell receptor beta chain under discussion was sequenced for a study of shared clonotypes between healthy human individuals. Study observations and caveats: It was the non-shared clonotypes that had lower generation probabilities than clonotypes shared by all four donors. Even with large depth, rarefaction showed that sorted-subset sequencing was incomplete.

The germline V and J ends were trimmed by 4 bases and 5 bases, with 14 bases remaining between them. CDR1 and CDR2 (germline): MDHEN, SYDVKM. The CDR3 runs to 14 residues. As concerns this clone: Antigen: not known.

Naive CD8 cells were CD45RO-negative, positively selected for CCR7, excluding terminally differentiated effector memory CD45RA+ cells. Authors' methods: ImmunoSEQ only sent back junction sequences with no quality scores, so filtering was done differently. Libraries were prepared by immunoSEQ multiplex PCR; TCRdb keeps only in-frame clonotypes and omits some of them. For V, J and clone size, that table is used; D and trimming come from the DNA. Of some 630,000 clones in the sample, 90% to 97% were seen once. The specimen sequenced was naive CD8+ T cells sorted from blood. The TCR comes from a woman aged 25 to 45 in good health. V gene TRBV28 combines with J gene TRBJ2-5; D may be TRBD2 (6 bases). The CDR3 nucleotides are TGTGCCAGCAGTTCGACGGGGGTTCGGGAGACCCAGTACTTC. It is translated as CASSSTGVRETQYF.